This T cell receptor (beta chain) emerged from a study of T cells after yellow fever vaccination. Whole-study results and caveats: Repertoires obtained by FACS sorting could include abundant clonotypes that entered as contaminants from the bulk population. The study re-detected most primary-vaccination clones after the booster (96% CD4, 88% CD8).

On this clonotype itself: Its antigen is still unknown.

The CDR3 spans 16 residues. Germline V lookup: CDR1 SGHTA, CDR2 FQGNSA. V shed 2 bases, J shed 5 bases, and the junction held 8 bases outside the gene matches. In making TCR cDNA, 5'RACE template switching added a universal primer site and UMIs to it. One entry per CDR3 protein results from TCRdb running MiXCR on the 5' RACE reads. The data show 500,000 to 650,000 distinct CDR3 sequences, about a sixth seen once. The source material was PBMCs, sampled roughly 5 days after the first yellow fever vaccination. The rearrangement uses TRBV7-2 and TRBJ2-3, with 9 positions matching TRBD2. This receptor was taken from a man aged 18 to 30 who received the YFV17D yellow fever vaccine. The DNA for the CDR3 is TGTGCCAGCAGCTTACTCGGCGGGGGGGCCGTAGATACGCAGTATTTT. Protein: CASSLLGGGAVDTQYF.